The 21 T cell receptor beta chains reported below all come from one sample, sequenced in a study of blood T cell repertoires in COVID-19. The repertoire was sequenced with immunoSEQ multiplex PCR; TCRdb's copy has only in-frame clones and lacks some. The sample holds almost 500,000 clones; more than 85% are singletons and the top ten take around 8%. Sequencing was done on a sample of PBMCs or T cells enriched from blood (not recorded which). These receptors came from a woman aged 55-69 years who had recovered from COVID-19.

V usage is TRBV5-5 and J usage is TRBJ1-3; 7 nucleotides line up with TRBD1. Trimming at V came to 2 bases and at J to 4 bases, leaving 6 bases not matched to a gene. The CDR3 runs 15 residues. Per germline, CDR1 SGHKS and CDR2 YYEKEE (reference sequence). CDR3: CASSFLDRSGNTIYF. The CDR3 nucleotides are TGTGCCAGCAGCTTTCTGGACAGGTCAGGAAACACCATATATTTT.

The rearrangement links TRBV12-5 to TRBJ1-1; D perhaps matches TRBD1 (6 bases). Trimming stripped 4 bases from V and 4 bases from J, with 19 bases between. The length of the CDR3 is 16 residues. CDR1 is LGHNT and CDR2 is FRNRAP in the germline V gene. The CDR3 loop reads CASGSRLPGGATEAFF. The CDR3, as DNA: TGTGCTAGTGGTTCCCGCCTTCCCGGGGGGGCCACTGAAGCTTTCTTT.

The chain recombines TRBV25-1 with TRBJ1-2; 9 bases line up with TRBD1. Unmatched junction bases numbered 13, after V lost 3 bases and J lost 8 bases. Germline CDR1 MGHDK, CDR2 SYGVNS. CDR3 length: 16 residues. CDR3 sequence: CASSDRTGTGTLGYTF. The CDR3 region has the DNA TGTGCCAGCAGTGACCGGACCGGGACAGGGACTTTGGGCTACACCTTC.

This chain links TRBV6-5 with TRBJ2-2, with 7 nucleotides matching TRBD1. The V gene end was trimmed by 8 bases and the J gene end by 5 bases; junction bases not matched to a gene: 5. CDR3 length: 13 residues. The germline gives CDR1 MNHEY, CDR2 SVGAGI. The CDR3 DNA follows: TGTGCCAGCCGGGCAGGGGGAACCGGGGAGCTGTTTTTT. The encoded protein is CASRAGGTGELFF.

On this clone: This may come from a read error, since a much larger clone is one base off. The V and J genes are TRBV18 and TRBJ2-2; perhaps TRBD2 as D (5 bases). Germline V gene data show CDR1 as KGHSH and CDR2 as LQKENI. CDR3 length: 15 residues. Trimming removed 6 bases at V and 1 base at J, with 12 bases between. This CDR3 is CASSPGSVNTGELFF. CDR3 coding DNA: TGTGCCAGCTCCCCGGGGTCCGTGAACACCGGGGAGCTGTTTTTT.

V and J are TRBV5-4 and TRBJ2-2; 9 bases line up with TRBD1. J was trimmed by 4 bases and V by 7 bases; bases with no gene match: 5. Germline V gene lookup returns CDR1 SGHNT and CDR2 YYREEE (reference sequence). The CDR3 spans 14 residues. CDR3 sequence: CASRGQGSTGELFF. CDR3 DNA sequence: TGTGCCAGCCGAGGACAGGGGAGCACCGGGGAGCTGTTTTTT.

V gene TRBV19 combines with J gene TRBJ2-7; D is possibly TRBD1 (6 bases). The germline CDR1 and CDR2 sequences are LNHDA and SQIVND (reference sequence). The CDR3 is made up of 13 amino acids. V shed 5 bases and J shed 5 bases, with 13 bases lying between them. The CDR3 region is CASSAQGFHEQYF. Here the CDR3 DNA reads TGTGCCAGTAGTGCACAGGGTTTCCACGAGCAGTACTTC.

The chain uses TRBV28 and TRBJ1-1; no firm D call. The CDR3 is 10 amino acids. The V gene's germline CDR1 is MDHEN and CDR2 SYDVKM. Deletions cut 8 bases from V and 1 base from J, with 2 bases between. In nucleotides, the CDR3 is TGTGCCAGCCGGAACACTGAAGCTTTCTTT. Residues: CASRNTEAFF.

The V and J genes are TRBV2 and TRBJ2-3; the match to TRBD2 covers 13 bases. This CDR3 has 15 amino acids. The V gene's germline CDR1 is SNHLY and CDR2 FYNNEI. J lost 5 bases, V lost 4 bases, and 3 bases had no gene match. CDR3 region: CASSGGLAGEDTQYF. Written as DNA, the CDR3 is TGTGCCAGCAGTGGAGGACTAGCGGGGGAAGATACGCAGTATTTT.

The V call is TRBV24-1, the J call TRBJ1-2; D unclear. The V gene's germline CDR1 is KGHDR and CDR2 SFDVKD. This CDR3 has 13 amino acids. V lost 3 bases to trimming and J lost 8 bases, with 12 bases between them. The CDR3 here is CATSDESMGGYTF. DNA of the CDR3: TGTGCCACCAGTGATGAGAGTATGGGCGGCTACACCTTC.

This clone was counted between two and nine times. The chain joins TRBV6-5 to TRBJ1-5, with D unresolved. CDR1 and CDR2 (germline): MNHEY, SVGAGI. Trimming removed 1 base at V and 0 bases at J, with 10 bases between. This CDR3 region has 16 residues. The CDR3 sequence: CASSYYGFHSNQPQHF. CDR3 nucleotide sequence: TGTGCCAGCAGTTACTACGGGTTCCATAGCAATCAGCCCCAGCATTTT.

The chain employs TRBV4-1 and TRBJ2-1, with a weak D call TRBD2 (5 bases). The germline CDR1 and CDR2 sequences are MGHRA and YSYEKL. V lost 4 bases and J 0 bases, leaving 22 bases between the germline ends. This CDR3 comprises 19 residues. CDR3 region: CASSPRPGLADFSYNEQFF. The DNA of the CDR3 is TGCGCCAGCAGCCCACGGCCGGGGTTGGCCGATTTCTCCTACAATGAGCAGTTCTTC.

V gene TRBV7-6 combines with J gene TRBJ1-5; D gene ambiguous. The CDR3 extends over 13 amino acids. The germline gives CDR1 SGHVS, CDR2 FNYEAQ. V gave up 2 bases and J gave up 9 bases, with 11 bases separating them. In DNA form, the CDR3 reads TGTGCCAGCAGCTTAAGTTTCCAGGCGCCCCAGCATTTT. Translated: CASSLSFQAPQHF.

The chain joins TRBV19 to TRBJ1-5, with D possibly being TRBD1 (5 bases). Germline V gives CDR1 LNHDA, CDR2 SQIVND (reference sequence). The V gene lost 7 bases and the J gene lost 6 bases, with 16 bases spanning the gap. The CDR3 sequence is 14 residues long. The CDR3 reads CASTPRGGGQPQHF. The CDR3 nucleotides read TGTGCCAGTACCCCCCGGGGGGGAGGTCAGCCCCAGCATTTT.

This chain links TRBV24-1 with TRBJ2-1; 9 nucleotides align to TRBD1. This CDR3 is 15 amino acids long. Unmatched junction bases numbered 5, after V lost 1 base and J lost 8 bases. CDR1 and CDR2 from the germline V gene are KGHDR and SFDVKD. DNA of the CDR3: TGTGCCACCAGTGATTTCGGGACAGGGTCGTATGAGCAGTTCTTC. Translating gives CATSDFGTGSYEQFF.

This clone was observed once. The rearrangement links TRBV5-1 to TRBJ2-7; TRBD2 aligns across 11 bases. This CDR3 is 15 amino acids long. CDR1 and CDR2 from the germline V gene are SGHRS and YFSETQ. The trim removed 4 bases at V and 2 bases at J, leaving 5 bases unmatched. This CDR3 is CASSLTSGGPYEQYF. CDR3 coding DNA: TGCGCCAGCAGCCTTACTAGCGGGGGACCCTACGAGCAGTACTTC.

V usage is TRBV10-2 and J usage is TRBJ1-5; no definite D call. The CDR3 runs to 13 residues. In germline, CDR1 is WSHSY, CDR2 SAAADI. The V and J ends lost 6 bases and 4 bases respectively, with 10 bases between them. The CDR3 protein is CASRLDWNQPQHF. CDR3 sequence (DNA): TGCGCCAGCAGGTTGGACTGGAATCAGCCCCAGCATTTT.

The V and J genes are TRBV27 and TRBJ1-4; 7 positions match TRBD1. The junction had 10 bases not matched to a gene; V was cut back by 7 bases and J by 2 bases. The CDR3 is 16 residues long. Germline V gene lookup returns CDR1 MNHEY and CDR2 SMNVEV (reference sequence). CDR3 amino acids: CASTLKGGITNEKLFF. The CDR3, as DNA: TGTGCCAGCACCTTGAAAGGGGGCATTACTAATGAAAAACTGTTTTTT.

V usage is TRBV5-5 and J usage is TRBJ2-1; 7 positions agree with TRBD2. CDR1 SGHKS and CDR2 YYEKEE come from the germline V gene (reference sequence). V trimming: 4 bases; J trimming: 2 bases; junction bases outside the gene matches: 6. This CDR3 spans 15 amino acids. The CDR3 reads CASSPMGGTYNEQFF. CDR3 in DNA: TGTGCCAGCAGCCCCATGGGGGGGACCTACAATGAGCAGTTCTTC.

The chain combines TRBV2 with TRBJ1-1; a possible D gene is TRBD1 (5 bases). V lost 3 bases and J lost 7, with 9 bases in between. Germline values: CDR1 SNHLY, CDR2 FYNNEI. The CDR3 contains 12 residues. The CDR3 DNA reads TGTGCCAGCAGTGAGAAGGGGATTGAAGCTTTCTTT. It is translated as CASSEKGIEAFF.

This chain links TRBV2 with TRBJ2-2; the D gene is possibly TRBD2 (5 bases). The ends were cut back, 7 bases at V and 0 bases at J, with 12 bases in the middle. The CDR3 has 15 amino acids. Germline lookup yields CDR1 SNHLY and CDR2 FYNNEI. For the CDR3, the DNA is TGTGCCAGCATGAAAGGGAGCGCGAACACCGGGGAGCTGTTTTTT. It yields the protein CASMKGSANTGELFF.